The source of this T cell receptor beta chain is a study of shared clonotypes between healthy human individuals. Sequenced by immunoSEQ multiplex PCR; TCRdb stores in-frame clones only, minus some. The table records about 1.1 million clones, roughly 80% of them present only once. Splitting of CD4+ cells produced CD45RA+ naive and CD45RA-negative memory subsets. Sequencing was performed on memory CD4+ T cells from PBMCs. Subset specified: CD45RA-negative fraction. The receptor comes from a man aged 18 to 30 in good health. Some clones in this sample may be carry-over from other donors' samples.

The chain's CDR3 is CASSQNPGTGAYEQYF. In DNA form, the CDR3 reads TGCGCCAGCAGCCAAAATCCCGGGACAGGAGCCTACGAGCAGTACTTC. The chain links TRBV5-1 to TRBJ2-7, with 8 bases aligning to TRBD1. V lost 4 bases, J lost 2 bases, and 11 bases stayed unmatched. The germline gives CDR1 SGHRS, CDR2 YFSETQ. This CDR3 spans 16 amino acids.